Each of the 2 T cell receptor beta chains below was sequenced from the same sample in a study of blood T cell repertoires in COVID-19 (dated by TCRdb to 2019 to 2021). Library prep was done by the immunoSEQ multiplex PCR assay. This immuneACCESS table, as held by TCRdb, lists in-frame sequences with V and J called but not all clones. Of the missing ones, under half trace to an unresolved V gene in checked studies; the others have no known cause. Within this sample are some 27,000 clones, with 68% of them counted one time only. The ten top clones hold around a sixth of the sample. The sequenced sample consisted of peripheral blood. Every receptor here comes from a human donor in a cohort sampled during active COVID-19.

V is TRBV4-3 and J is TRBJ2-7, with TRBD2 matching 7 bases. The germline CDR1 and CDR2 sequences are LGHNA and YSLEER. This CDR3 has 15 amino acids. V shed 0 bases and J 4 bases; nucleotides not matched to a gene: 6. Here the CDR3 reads CASSQEVREGYEQYF. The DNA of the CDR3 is TGCGCCAGCAGCCAAGAAGTGAGGGAGGGTTACGAGCAGTACTTC.

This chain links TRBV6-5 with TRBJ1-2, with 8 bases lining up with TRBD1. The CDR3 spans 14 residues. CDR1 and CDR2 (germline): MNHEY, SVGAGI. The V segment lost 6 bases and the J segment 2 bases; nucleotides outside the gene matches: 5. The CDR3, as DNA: TGTGCCAGCAGCAGACAGGGGCCCAACTATGGCTACACCTTC. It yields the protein CASSRQGPNYGYTF.